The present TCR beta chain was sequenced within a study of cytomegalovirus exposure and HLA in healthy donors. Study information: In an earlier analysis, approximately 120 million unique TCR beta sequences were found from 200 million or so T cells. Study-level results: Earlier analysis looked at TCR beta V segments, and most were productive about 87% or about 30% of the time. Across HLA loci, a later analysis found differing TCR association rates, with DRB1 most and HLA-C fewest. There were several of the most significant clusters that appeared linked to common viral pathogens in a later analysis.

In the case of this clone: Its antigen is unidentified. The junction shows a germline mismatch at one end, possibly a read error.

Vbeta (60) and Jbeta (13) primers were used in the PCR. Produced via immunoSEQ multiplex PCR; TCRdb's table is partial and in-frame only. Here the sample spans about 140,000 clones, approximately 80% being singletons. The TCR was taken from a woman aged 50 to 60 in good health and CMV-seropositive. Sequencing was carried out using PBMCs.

CDR3 loop: CASSLGGPGEPDTQYF. In nucleotides, the CDR3 is TGTGCTAGCAGCTTAGGGGGCCCGGGGGAGCCAGATACGCAGTATTTT. The chain employs TRBV7-7 and TRBJ2-3; a weak D match, TRBD1 (7 bases). The CDR3 has 16 residues. Germline V CDR1 and CDR2: SSHAT, FNYEAQ (reference sequence).